This T cell receptor (beta chain) stems from a study of blood T cell repertoires in COVID-19. Study at large: The study drew acute and convalescent COVID-19 samples from the United States, Italy and Spain.

As to this clone: Mismatch with germline at one junction end may stem from a read error.

The CDR3 runs 13 residues. CDR1 and CDR2 from the germline V gene are SGHTA and FQGTGA. TCRdb's table, derived via immunoSEQ multiplex PCR, lists solely in-frame clones and lacks some. Of around 120,000 clones detected, 65% to 80% appear once; the ten largest clones hold approximately 22%. What was sequenced was peripheral blood. The V gene is TRBV7-3, the J gene TRBJ1-5, with TRBD1 matching 8 bases. The clonotype originates from a man aged 70 or older with active or convalescent COVID-19. CDR3 DNA sequence: TGTGCCAGCAGCTCAGGACAGGGAAAAGCCCCAGCATTT. Its protein is CASSSGQGKAPAF.